There are many counts of the clone carrying this T cell receptor (beta chain). Its target is unknown. This entry comes from a study of neurological immune-mediated disorders. 5'RACE with 10-nucleotide random UMIs produced the cDNA. The yield of each sequencing run was over 180 million TCR-beta sequences from 15-18 subjects. From the 5' RACE reads, TCRdb called clonotypes with MiXCR, one entry per CDR3 protein. The repertoire includes 45,000 to 50,000 distinct CDR3 sequences, approximately 4.5% of them detected once, and approximately 5.4% sits in the top ten. Overall study results and limits: HTLV-1-associated myelopathy displayed the greatest TCR clonal expansion, and multiple sclerosis exhibited the smallest, lower than that of healthy controls.

PBMCs stored at -80 C, 2 million in total, were the source of the unsorted libraries. The CDR3 loop spans 14 amino acids. Germline assignment: CDR1 SGHKS and CDR2 YYEKEE (reference sequence). V was trimmed by 0 bases and J by 2 bases, leaving 9 bases between them. The chain recombines TRBV5-5 with TRBJ2-7; D is tentatively TRBD1 or TRBD2 (5 bases each). This sequence was found in an older woman with multiple sclerosis. Sample: PBMCs. The CDR3 coding sequence is TGTGCCAGCAGCTTGGACGGGGCCGCCTACGAGCAGTACTTC. Amino acid sequence: CASSLDGAAYEQYF. The full variable domain, its missing parts supplied by reference TRBV5-5 and TRBJ2-7, is DAGVTQSPTHLIKTRGQQVTLRCSPISGHKSVSWYQQVLGQGPQFIFQYYEKEERGRGNFPDRFSARQFPNYSSELNVNALLLGDSALYLCASSLDGAAYEQYFGPGTRLTVT.